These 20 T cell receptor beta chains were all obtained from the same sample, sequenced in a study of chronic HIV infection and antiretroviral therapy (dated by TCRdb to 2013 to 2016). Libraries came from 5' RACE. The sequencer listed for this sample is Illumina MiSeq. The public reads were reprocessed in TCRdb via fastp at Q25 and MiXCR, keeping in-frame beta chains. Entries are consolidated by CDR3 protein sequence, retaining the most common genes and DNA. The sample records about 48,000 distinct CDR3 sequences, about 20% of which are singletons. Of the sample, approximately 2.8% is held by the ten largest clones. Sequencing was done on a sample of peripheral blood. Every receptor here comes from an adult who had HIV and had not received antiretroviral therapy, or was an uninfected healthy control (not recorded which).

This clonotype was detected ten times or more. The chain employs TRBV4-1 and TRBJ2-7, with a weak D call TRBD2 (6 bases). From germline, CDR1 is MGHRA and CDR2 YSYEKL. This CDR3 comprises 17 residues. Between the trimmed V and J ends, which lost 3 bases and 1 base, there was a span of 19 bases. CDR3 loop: CASSQVPLAAKSYEQYF. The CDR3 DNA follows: TGCGCCAGCAGCCAGGTACCATTAGCGGCCAAATCCTACGAGCAGTACTTC.

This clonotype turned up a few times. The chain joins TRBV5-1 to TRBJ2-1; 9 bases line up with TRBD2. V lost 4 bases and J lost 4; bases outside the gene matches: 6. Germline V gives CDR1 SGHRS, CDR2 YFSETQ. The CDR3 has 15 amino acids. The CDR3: CASSLSGSLYNEQFF. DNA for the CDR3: TGCGCCAGCAGCCTTAGCGGGAGCTTGTACAATGAGCAGTTCTTC.

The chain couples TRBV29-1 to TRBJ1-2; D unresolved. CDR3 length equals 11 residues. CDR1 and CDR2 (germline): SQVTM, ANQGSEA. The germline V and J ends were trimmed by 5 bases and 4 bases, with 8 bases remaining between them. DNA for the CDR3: TGCAGCGTTCATGCGGCCTATGGCTACACCTTC. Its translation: CSVHAAYGYTF.

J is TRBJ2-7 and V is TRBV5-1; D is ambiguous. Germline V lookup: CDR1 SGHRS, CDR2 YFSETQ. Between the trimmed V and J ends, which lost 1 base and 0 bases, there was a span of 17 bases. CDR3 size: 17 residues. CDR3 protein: CASSLNRTHLISYEQYF. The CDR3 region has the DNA TGCGCCAGCAGCTTGAACCGGACCCACCTTATCTCCTACGAGCAGTACTTC.

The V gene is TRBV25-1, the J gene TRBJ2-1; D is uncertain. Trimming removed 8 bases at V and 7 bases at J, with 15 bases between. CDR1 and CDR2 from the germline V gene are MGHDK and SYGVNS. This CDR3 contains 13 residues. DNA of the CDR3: TGTGCCAGCCTTGGCCAGCCTGGGAATGAGCAGTTCTTC. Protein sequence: CASLGQPGNEQFF.

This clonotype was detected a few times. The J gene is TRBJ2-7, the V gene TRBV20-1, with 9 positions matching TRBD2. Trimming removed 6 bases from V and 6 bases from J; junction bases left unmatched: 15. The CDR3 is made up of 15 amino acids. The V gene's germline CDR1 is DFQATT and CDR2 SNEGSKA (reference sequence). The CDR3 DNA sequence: TGCAGTGCCCGCCCGCGGCTAGCGGGATTGGGCGAGCAGTACTTC. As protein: CSARPRLAGLGEQYF.

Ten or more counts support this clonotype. The CDR3 loop reads CASSTRGRTDTQYF. DNA of the CDR3: TGTGCCAGCAGTACGAGGGGTCGCACAGATACGCAGTATTTT. The J gene is TRBJ2-3, the V gene TRBV27; TRBD1 or TRBD2 may be the D gene (5 bases each). This CDR3 has 14 residues. Germline CDR1 reads MNHEY; CDR2 reads SMNVEV (reference sequence). Deletions cut 5 bases from V and 1 base from J, with 10 bases between.

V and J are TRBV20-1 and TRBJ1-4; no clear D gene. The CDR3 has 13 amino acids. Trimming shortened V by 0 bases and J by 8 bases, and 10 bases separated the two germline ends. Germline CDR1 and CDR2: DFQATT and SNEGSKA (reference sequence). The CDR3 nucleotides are TGCAGTGCTAGAGACAGGCTCGTGGAAAAACTGTTTTTT. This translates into CSARDRLVEKLFF.

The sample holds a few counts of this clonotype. CDR3 protein: CASSPREYGVTEAFF. The CDR3 DNA reads TGCGCCAGCAGCCCCCGGGAATACGGGGTCACTGAAGCTTTCTTT. The J gene is TRBJ1-1, the V gene TRBV4-1, with unresolved D. CDR1 and CDR2 from the germline V gene are MGHRA and YSYEKL. V lost 4 bases and J 4 bases, leaving 16 bases between the germline ends. CDR3 length equals 15 residues.

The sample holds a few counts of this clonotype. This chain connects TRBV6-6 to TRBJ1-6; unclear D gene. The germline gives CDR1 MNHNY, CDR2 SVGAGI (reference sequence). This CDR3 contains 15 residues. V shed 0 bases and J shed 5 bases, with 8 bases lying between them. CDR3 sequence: CASSYSGADNSPLHF. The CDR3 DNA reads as TGTGCCAGCAGTTACTCAGGAGCTGATAATTCACCCCTCCACTTT.

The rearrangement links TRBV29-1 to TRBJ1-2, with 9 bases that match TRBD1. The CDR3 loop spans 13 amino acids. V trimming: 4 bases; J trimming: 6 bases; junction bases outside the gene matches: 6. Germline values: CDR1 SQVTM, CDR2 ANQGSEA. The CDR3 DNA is TGCAGCGTTGCACAGGGGGCCTGGGATGGCTACACCTTC. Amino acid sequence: CSVAQGAWDGYTF.

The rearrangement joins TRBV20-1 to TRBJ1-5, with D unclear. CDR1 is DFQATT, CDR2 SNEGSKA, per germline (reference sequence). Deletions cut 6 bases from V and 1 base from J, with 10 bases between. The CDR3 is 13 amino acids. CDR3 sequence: CSAQTDSNQPQHF. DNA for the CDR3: TGCAGTGCCCAGACCGACAGCAATCAGCCCCAGCATTTT.

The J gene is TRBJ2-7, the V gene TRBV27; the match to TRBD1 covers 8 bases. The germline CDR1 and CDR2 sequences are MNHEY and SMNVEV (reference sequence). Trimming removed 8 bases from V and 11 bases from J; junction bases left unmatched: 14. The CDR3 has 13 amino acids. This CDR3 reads CASGHGTGQNEYF. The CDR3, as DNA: TGTGCCAGCGGGCACGGGACAGGCCAAAATGAGTACTTC.

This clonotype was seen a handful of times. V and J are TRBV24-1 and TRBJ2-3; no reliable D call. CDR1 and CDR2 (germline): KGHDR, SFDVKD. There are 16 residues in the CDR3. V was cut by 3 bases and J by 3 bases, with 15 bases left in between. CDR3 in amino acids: CATSDKITARTDTQYF. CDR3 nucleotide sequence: TGTGCCACCAGTGATAAGATAACGGCTCGTACAGATACGCAGTATTTT.

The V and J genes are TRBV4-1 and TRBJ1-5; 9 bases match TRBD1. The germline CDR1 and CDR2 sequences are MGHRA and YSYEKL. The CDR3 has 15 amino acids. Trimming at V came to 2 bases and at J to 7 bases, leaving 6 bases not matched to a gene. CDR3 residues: CASSQQGQGRQPQHF. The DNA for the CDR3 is TGCGCCAGCAGCCAACAGGGACAGGGAAGGCAGCCCCAGCATTTT.

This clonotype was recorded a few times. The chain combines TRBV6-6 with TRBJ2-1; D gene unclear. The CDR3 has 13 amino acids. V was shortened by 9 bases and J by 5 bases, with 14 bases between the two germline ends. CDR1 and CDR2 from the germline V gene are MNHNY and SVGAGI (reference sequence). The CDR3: CASGVSRNNEQFF. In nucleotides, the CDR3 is TGTGCCAGTGGGGTTTCACGGAACAATGAGCAGTTCTTC.

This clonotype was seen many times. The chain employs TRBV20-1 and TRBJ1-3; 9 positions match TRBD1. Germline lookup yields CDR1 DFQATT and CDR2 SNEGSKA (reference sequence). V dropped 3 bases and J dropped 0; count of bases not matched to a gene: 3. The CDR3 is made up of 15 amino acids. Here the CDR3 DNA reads TGCAGTGCTAGGGACAGGGGAAGCTCTGGAAACACCATATATTTT. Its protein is CSARDRGSSGNTIYF.

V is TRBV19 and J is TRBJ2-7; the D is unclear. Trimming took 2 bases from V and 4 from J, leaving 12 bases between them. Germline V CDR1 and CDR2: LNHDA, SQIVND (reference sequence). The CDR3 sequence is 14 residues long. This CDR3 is CASSISRTSYEQYF. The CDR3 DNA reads TGTGCCAGTAGTATATCGAGAACCTCGTACGAGCAGTACTTC.

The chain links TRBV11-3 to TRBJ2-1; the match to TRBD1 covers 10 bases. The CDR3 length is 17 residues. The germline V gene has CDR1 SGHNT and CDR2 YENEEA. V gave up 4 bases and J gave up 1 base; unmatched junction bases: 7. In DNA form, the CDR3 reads TGTGCCAGCAGCTCCCGGGACAGGGGTTCTTCCTACAATGAGCAGTTCTTC. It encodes CASSSRDRGSSYNEQFF. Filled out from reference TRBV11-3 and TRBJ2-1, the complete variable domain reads EAGVVQSPRYKIIEKKQPVAFWCNPISGHNTLYWYLQNLGQGPELLIRYENEEAVDDSQLPKDRFSAERLKGVDSTLKIQPAELGDSAVYLCASSSRDRGSSYNEQFFGPGTRLTVL.

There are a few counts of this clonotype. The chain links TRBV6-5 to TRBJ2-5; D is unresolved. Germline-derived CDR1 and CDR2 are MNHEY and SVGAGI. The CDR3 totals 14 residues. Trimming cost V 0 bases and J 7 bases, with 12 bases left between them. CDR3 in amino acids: CASSYSILSGTQYF. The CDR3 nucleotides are TGTGCCAGCAGTTACTCGATTCTCTCAGGGACCCAGTACTTC.